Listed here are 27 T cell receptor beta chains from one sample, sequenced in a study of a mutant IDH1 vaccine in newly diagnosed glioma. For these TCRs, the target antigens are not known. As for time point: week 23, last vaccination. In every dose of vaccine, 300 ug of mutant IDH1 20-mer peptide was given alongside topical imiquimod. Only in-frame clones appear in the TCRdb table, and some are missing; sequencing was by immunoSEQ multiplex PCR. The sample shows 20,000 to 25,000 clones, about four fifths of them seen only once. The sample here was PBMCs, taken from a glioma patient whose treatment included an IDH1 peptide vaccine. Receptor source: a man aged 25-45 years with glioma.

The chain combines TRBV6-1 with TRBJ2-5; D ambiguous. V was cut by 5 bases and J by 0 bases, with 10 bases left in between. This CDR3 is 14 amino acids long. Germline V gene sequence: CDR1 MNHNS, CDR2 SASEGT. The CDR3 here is CASSSLQHQETQYF. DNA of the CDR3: TGTGCCAGCAGTTCGCTCCAGCACCAAGAGACCCAGTACTTC.

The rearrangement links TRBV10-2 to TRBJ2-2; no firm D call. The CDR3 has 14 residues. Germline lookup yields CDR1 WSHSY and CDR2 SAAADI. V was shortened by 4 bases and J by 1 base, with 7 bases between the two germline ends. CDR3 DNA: TGCGCCAGCAGTGTTTGGCGGAACACCGGGGAGCTGTTTTTT. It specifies CASSVWRNTGELFF.

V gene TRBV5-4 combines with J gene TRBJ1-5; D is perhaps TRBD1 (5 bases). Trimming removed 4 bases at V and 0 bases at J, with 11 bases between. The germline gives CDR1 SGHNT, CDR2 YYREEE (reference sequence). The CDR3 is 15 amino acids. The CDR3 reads CASSPGTDSNQPQHF. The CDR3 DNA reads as TGTGCCAGCAGCCCAGGGACCGATAGCAATCAGCCCCAGCATTTT.

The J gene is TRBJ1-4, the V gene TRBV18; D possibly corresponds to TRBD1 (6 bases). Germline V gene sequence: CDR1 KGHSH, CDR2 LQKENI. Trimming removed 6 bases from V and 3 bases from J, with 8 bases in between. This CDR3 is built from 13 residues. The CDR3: CASSPGANEKLFF. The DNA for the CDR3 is TGTGCCAGCTCTCCAGGGGCTAATGAAAAACTGTTTTTT.

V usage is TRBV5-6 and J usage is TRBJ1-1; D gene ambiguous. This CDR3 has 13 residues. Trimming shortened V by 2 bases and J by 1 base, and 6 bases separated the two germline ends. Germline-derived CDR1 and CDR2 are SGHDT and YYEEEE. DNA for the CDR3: TGTGCCAGCAGCTTCGGACCGAACACTGAAGCTTTCTTT. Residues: CASSFGPNTEAFF.

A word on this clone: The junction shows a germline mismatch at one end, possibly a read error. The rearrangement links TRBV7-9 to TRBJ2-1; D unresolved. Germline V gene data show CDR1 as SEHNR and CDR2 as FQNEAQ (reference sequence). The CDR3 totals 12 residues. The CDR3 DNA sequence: TGTGCCAGCAGCATAGCAGACAATGAGCAGTTCTTC. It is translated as CASSIADNEQFF.

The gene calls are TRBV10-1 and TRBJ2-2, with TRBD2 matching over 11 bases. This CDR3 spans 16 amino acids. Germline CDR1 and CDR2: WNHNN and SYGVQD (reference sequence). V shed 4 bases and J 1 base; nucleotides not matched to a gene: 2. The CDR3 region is CASSVTSGKNTGELFF. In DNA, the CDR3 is TGCGCCAGCAGTGTGACTAGCGGGAAGAACACCGGGGAGCTGTTTTTT.

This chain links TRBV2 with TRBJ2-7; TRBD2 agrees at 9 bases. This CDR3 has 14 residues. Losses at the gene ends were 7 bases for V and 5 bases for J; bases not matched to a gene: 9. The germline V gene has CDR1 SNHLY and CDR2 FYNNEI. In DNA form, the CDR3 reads TGTGCCAGCATCTCGGGACTAGCAATCCACGAGCAGTACTTC. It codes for CASISGLAIHEQYF.

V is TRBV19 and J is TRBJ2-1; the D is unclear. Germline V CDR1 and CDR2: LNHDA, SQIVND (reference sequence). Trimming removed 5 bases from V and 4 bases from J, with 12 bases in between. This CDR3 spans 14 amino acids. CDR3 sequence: CASSPKGLYNEQFF. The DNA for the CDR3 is TGTGCCAGTAGTCCGAAAGGCCTTTACAATGAGCAGTTCTTC.

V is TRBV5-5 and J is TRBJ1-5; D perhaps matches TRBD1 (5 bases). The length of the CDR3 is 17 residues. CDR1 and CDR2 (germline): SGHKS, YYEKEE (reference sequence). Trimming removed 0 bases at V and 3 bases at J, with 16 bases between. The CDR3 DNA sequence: TGTGCCAGCAGCTTGGATGCAGGGATAGGAGCCAATCAGCCCCAGCATTTT. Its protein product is CASSLDAGIGANQPQHF.

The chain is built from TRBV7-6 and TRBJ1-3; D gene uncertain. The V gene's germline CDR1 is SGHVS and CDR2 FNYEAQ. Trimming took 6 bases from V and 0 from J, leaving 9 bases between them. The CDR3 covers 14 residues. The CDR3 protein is CASSLFYSGNTIYF. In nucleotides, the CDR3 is TGTGCCAGCAGTTTGTTCTACTCTGGAAACACCATATATTTT.

CDR3 loop: CASSPGASGYNEQFF. The CDR3, as DNA: TGTGCCAGCAGCCCGGGGGCTAGCGGTTACAATGAGCAGTTCTTC. V gene TRBV11-2 combines with J gene TRBJ2-1; D might be TRBD2 (7 bases). This CDR3 comprises 15 residues. Trimming pared 5 bases from V and 4 bases from J, leaving 15 bases between. CDR1 and CDR2 from the germline V gene are SGHAT and FQNNGV.

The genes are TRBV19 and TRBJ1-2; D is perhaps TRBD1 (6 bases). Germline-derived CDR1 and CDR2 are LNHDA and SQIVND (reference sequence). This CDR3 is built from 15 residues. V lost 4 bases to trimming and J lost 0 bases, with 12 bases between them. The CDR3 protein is CASSTIGGPNYGYTF. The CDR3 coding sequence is TGTGCCAGTAGTACAATTGGGGGGCCTAACTATGGCTACACCTTC.

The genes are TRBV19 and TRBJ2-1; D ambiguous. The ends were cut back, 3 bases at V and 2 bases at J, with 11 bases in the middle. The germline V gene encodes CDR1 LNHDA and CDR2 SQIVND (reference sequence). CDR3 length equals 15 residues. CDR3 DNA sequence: TGTGCCAGTAGTATTCTTGACCGGCCCTACAATGAGCAGTTCTTC. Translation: CASSILDRPYNEQFF. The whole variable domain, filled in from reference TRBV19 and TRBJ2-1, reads DGGITQSPKYLFRKEGQNVTLSCEQNLNHDAMYWYRQDPGQGLRLIYYSQIVNDFQKGDIAEGYSVSREKKESFPLTVTSAQKNPTAFYLCASSILDRPYNEQFFGPGTRLTVL.

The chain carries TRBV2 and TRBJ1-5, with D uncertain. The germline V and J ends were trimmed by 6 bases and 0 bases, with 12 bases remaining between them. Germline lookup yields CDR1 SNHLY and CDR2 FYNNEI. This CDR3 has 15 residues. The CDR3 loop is CASRAELYSNQPQHF. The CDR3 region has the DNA TGTGCCAGCAGGGCGGAGCTATATAGCAATCAGCCCCAGCATTTT.

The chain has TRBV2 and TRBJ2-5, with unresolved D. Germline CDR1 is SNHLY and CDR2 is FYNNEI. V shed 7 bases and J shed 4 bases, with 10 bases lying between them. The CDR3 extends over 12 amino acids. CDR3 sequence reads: CASTRPGETQYF. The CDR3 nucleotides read TGTGCCAGCACCCGACCGGGAGAGACCCAGTACTTC.

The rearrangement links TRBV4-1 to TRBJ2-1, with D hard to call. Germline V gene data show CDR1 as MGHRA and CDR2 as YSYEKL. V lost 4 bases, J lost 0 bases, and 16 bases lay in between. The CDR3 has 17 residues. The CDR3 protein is CASSPLTHLPSYNEQFF. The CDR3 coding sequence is TGCGCCAGCAGCCCCCTTACCCACCTTCCCTCCTACAATGAGCAGTTCTTC.

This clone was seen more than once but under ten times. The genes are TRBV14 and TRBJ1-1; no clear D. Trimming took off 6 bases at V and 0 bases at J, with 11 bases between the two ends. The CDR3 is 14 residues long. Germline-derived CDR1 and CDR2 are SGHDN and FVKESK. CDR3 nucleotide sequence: TGTGCCAGCAGGCGGACTGTCATGAACACTGAAGCTTTCTTT. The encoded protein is CASRRTVMNTEAFF.

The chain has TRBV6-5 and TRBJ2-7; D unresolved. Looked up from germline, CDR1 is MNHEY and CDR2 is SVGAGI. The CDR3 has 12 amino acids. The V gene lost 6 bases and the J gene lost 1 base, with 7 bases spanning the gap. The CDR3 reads CASSLTSYEQYF. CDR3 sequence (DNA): TGTGCCAGCAGCCTCACGTCCTACGAGCAGTACTTC.

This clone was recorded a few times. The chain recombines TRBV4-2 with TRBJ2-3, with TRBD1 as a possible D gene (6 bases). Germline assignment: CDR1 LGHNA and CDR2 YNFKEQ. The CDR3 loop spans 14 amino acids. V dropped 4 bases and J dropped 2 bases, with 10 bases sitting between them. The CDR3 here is CASSPGAHTDTQYF. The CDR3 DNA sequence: TGTGCCAGCAGCCCAGGGGCCCACACAGATACGCAGTATTTT.

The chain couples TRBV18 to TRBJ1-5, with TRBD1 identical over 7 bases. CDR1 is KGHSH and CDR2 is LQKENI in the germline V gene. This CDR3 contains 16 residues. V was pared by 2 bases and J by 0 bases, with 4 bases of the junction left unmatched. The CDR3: CASSPSTGNSNQPQHF. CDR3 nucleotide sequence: TGTGCCAGCTCACCATCGACAGGGAATAGCAATCAGCCCCAGCATTTT.

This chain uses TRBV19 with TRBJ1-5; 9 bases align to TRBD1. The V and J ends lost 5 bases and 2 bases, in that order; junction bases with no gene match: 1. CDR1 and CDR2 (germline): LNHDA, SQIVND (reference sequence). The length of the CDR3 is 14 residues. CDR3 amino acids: CASSDRGGNQPQHF. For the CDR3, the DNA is TGTGCCAGTAGTGACAGGGGGGGCAATCAGCCCCAGCATTTT.

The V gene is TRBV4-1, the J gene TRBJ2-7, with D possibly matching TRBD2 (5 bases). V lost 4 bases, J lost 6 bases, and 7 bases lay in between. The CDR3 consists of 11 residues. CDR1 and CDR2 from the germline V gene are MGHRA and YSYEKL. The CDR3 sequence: CASSRGREQYF. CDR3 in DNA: TGCGCCAGCAGCCGAGGGCGCGAGCAGTACTTC.

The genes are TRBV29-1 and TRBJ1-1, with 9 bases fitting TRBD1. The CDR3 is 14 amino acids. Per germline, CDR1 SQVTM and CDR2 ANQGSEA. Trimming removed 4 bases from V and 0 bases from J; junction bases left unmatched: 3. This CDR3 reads CSVGGTGLNTEAFF. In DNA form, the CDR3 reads TGCAGCGTTGGGGGGACAGGGCTGAACACTGAAGCTTTCTTT. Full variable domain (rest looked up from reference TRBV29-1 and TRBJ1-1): SAVISQKPSRDICQRGTSLTIQCQVDSQVTMMFWYRQQPGQSLTLIATANQGSEATYESGFVIDKFPISRPNLTFSTLTVSNMSPEDSSIYLCSVGGTGLNTEAFFGQGTRLTVV.

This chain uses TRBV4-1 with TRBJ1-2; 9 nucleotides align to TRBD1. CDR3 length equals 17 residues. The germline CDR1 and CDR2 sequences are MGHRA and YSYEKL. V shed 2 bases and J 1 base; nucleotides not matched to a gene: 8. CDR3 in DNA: TGCGCCAGCAGCCAAAGCCTTGGACAGGGGATTAACTATGGCTACACCTTC. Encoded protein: CASSQSLGQGINYGYTF.

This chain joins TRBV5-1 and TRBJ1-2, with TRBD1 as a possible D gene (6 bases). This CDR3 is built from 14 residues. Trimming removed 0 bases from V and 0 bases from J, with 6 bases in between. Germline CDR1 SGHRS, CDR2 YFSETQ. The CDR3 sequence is CASSLGTANYGYTF. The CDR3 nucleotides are TGCGCCAGCAGCTTGGGGACAGCTAACTATGGCTACACCTTC.

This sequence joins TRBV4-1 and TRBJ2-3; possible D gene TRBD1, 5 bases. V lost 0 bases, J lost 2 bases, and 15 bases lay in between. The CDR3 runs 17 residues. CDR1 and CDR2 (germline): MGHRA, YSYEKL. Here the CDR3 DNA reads TGCGCCAGCAGCCAAGATCCGGGTTTAGGGGACACAGATACGCAGTATTTT. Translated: CASSQDPGLGDTDTQYF.